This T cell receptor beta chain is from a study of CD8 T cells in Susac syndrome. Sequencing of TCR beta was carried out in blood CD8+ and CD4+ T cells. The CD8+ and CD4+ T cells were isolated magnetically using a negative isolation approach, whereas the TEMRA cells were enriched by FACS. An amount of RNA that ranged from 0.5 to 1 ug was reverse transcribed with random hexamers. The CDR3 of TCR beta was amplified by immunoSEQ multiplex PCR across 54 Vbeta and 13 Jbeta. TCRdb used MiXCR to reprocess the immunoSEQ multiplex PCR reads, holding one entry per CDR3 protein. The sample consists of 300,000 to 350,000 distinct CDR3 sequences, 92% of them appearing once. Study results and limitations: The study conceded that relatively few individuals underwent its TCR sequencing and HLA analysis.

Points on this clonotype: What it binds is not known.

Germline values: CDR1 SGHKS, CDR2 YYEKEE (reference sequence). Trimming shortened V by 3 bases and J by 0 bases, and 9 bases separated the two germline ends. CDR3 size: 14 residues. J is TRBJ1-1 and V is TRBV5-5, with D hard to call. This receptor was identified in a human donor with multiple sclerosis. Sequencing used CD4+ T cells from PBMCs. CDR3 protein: CASSWAELNTEAFF. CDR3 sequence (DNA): TGTGCCAGCAGCTGGGCAGAACTGAACACTGAAGCTTTCTTT.